This T cell receptor beta chain came from a study of response to subunit inactivated influenza vaccine. TCRdb processed the RT-PCR reads anew with MiXCR; each CDR3 protein has one entry. The profile covers about 500,000 distinct CDR3 sequences, with roughly 7.9% appearing a single time and 10% to 15% taken by the ten largest. The CDR3 has 16 amino acids. Trimming removed 6 bases at V and 0 bases at J, with 14 bases between. Germline CDR1 KGHSH, CDR2 LQKENI. The specimen was PBMCs from blood, collected 23 to 25 months after vaccination. The chain has TRBV18 and TRBJ2-2; D possibly corresponds to TRBD2 (5 bases). This TCR came from a man aged 45 to 75 who received an inactivated influenza vaccine. CDR3 amino acids: CASSSTPGTNTGELFF. For the CDR3, the DNA is TGTGCCAGCTCCTCAACTCCGGGGACGAACACCGGGGAGCTGTTTTTT.